The 5 T cell receptor beta chains listed next were all sequenced from one sample in a study of cytomegalovirus exposure and HLA in healthy donors. The PCR ran on 60 Vbeta and 13 Jbeta primers. The assay was immunoSEQ multiplex PCR, and TCRdb's table has in-frame clones only and misses some. The sample lists about 190,000 clones, around 75% occurring once. The specimen sequenced was PBMCs. All receptors derive from a woman in her 30s in good health and CMV-seropositive.

The chain links TRBV20-1 to TRBJ2-1, with D possibly TRBD1 on 5 matching bases. Germline V gene sequence: CDR1 DFQATT, CDR2 SNEGSKA (reference sequence). Trimming shortened V by 3 bases and J by 8 bases, and 8 bases separated the two germline ends. The CDR3 is 11 amino acids. The CDR3 DNA is TGCAGTGCTAGGTCCAGGGATGAGCAGTTCTTC. This gives the protein CSARSRDEQFF.

The chain couples TRBV27 to TRBJ1-2, with TRBD1 matching 7 bases. V was clipped by 5 bases and J by 8 bases; unmatched bases: 8. The CDR3 consists of 13 residues. CDR1 is MNHEY and CDR2 is SMNVEV in the germline V gene (reference sequence). CDR3 amino acids: CASSGSDRQGYTF. Written as DNA, the CDR3 is TGTGCCAGCAGTGGATCGGACAGGCAAGGCTACACCTTC.

CDR3 nucleotide sequence: TGTGCCAGCCGCCGGGGGGAGGCCCGGGGTGGCTACACCTTC. Its protein product is CASRRGEARGGYTF. V gene TRBV2 combines with J gene TRBJ1-2, with D possibly matching TRBD1 (5 bases). This CDR3 comprises 14 residues. V was clipped by 8 bases and J by 7 bases, with 20 bases between them. Germline loops: CDR1 SNHLY, CDR2 FYNNEI.

The V gene is TRBV2, the J gene TRBJ2-7; no clear D. Per the germline V gene, CDR1 is SNHLY and CDR2 is FYNNEI. This CDR3 spans 17 amino acids. V lost 2 bases, J lost 3 bases, and 20 bases lay in between. The CDR3 spells CASSEFVSTVPYYEQYF. The CDR3 bases are TGTGCCAGCAGTGAATTTGTAAGTACAGTTCCGTACTACGAGCAGTACTTC.

The chain links TRBV27 to TRBJ2-7; D might be TRBD2 (5 bases). Germline CDR1 and CDR2: MNHEY and SMNVEV (reference sequence). The V and J ends lost 0 bases and 5 bases respectively, with 14 bases between them. This CDR3 contains 15 residues. CDR3 DNA sequence: TGTGCCAGCAGTTTATCGGTAGGAGGCGCGAACGAGCAGTACTTC. Translated: CASSLSVGGANEQYF.